This TCR beta chain was found in a study of identical twins. TCRdb passed the 5' RACE reads through MiXCR, listing each CDR3 protein once. This table holds roughly 750,000 distinct CDR3 sequences, approximately 21% found once. V was clipped by 3 bases and J by 8 bases, with 13 bases between them. This CDR3 is 14 amino acids long. Looked up from germline, CDR1 is LNHDA and CDR2 is SQIVND (reference sequence). The data were also submitted as part of a second study, on T cells expressing NK-cell markers.

The receptor was isolated from a woman younger than 30 in good health. Sequencing was performed on PBMCs. The chain couples TRBV19 to TRBJ1-4, with TRBD1 as a possible D gene (6 bases). The CDR3 coding sequence is TGTGCCAGTAGTATTGAGAGGGGGTCGGAAAAACTGTTTTTT. This sequence encodes CASSIERGSEKLFF.